These 9 T cell receptor beta chains originate from one sample sequenced in a study of T cells after yellow fever vaccination. TCRdb passed the 5' RACE reads through MiXCR, listing each CDR3 protein once. This sample carries about 430,000 distinct CDR3 sequences, roughly a sixth of them seen once, and the ten largest clones take roughly 19%. This material consisted of PBMCs, taken before the yellow fever booster vaccination. These receptors were obtained from a man aged 18 to 30 who received the YFV17D yellow fever vaccine.

The rearrangement joins TRBV7-2 to TRBJ1-2; D unresolved. This CDR3 is 14 amino acids long. The germline V gene encodes CDR1 SGHTA and CDR2 FQGNSA. V was trimmed by 2 bases and J by 9 bases, leaving 16 bases between them. CDR3 region: CASSLPEARSRYTF. The CDR3 DNA reads TGTGCCAGCAGCTTACCCGAAGCGCGCTCCCGCTACACCTTC.

The genes are TRBV7-9 and TRBJ1-1; TRBD1 matches 11 bases. Per germline, CDR1 SEHNR and CDR2 FQNEAQ (reference sequence). The V gene end was trimmed by 5 bases and the J gene end by 4 bases; junction bases not matched to a gene: 12. The CDR3 runs to 17 residues. CDR3 residues: CASSPPRTGGTSTEAFF. Written as DNA, the CDR3 is TGTGCCAGCAGCCCACCCCGGACAGGGGGCACGAGCACTGAAGCTTTCTTT.

This chain links TRBV5-4 with TRBJ2-1, with 16 bases identical to TRBD2. The CDR3 runs 16 residues. With V trimmed by 4 bases and J by 8 bases, 6 bases remained unmatched. CDR1 and CDR2 from the germline V gene are SGHNT and YYREEE (reference sequence). The DNA of the CDR3 is TGTGCCAGCAGCGCGGGACTAGCGGGGGGGCCGGATGAGCAGTTCTTC. This codes for CASSAGLAGGPDEQFF. Filled out from reference TRBV5-4 and TRBJ2-1, the complete variable domain reads ETGVTQSPTHLIKTRGQQVTLRCSSQSGHNTVSWYQQALGQGPQFIFQYYREEENGRGNFPPRFSGLQFPNYSSELNVNALELDDSALYLCASSAGLAGGPDEQFFGPGTRLTVL.

The gene calls are TRBV7-2 and TRBJ2-2, with TRBD1 as a possible D gene (6 bases). From germline, CDR1 is SGHTA and CDR2 FQGNSA. V lost 1 base and J 6 bases, leaving 9 bases between the germline ends. This CDR3 is built from 14 residues. Here the CDR3 reads CASSLVGGAGELFF. CDR3 nucleotide sequence: TGTGCCAGCAGCTTAGTAGGGGGAGCCGGGGAGCTGTTTTTT.

The chain joins TRBV5-6 to TRBJ1-5; D is possibly TRBD1 (5 bases). CDR3 length: 15 amino acids. Trimming removed 1 base at V and 6 bases at J, with 14 bases between. Germline CDR1 and CDR2: SGHDT and YYEEEE. In nucleotides, the CDR3 is TGTGCCAGCAGCTTGAAGGGGCAGGGAGCTCAGCCCCAGCATTTT. Protein: CASSLKGQGAQPQHF.

The V gene is TRBV19, the J gene TRBJ2-2; TRBD2 might be the D (5 bases). The V gene's germline CDR1 is LNHDA and CDR2 SQIVND (reference sequence). The CDR3 loop spans 14 amino acids. Trimming left V 2 bases short and J 7 bases short, with 11 bases between. The CDR3 loop reads CASSIWPSYGELFF. For the CDR3, the DNA is TGTGCCAGTAGTATATGGCCTAGCTACGGGGAGCTGTTTTTT.

This clonotype was recorded a few times. The chain recombines TRBV7-2 with TRBJ2-2; D remains ambiguous. Trimming removed 1 base from V and 4 bases from J, with 10 bases in between. CDR3 size: 15 residues. Germline CDR1 and CDR2: SGHTA and FQGNSA. The CDR3 loop reads CASSLEGLGTGELFF. CDR3 DNA sequence: TGTGCCAGCAGCTTAGAGGGCCTGGGCACCGGGGAGCTGTTTTTT. The full variable domain, rest sourced from reference TRBV7-2 and TRBJ2-2, is GAGVSQSPSNKVTEKGKDVELRCDPISGHTALYWYRQSLGQGLEFLIYFQGNSAPDKSGLPSDRFSAERTGGSVSTLTIQRTQQEDSAVYLCASSLEGLGTGELFFGEGSRLTVL.

This clonotype has a handful of counts. The rearrangement uses TRBV9 and TRBJ2-5; D possibly corresponds to TRBD1 (6 bases). Trimming removed 3 bases from V and 1 base from J, with 13 bases in between. The CDR3 totals 15 residues. Germline CDR1 SGDLS, CDR2 YYNGEE. The CDR3 bases are TGTGCCAGCAGCGCCTGGGGGCGCCCCCAAGAGACCCAGTACTTC. Translated, it gives CASSAWGRPQETQYF.

The rearrangement links TRBV24-1 to TRBJ2-3; TRBD1 matches at 8 bases. Trimming took 3 bases from V and 3 from J; bases not matched to a gene: 7. The CDR3 consists of 16 residues. Germline CDR1 reads KGHDR; CDR2 reads SFDVKD. CDR3 in amino acids: CATSDTGQGRTDTQYF. The DNA of the CDR3 is TGTGCCACCAGTGATACCGGACAGGGTAGGACAGATACGCAGTATTTT.